The 2 T cell receptor beta chains below all came from one sample that was sequenced in a study of T cells in Graves' hyperthyroidism and ophthalmopathy. Researchers amplified the TCR beta CDR3 regions from RNA transcripts. During a first-round RT-PCR of the TCR CDR3, the HTBI primer set was used. TCRdb reprocessed the multiplex PCR reads via MiXCR and lists one record per CDR3 protein. Of some 800,000 distinct CDR3 sequences in the sample, about two fifths were seen once. Input material: blood. These receptors originate from a man aged 18 to 29 with Graves' hyperthyroidism.

Only a few counts were recorded for this clonotype. The chain recombines TRBV20-1 with TRBJ2-2; no clear D gene. CDR3 size: 13 residues. V was cut by 5 bases and J by 0 bases, with 7 bases left in between. Germline V gene data show CDR1 as DFQATT and CDR2 as SNEGSKA (reference sequence). The CDR3 DNA reads TGCAGTGCTCCCTATCCGAACACCGGGGAGCTGTTTTTT. Protein sequence: CSAPYPNTGELFF.

As regards this clonotype: This clone may be a read error of a much larger clone one base away. The genes are TRBV7-2 and TRBJ1-6, with 8 bases fitting TRBD1. The V and J ends lost 3 bases and 8 bases, in that order; junction bases with no gene match: 15. CDR3 length: 18 residues. Germline CDR1 SGHTA, CDR2 FQGNSA. The CDR3 nucleotides read TGTGCCAGCAGCTTCACATATCCGGCAGGGGGCTTGGATTCACCCCTCCACTTT. Its translation is CASSFTYPAGGLDSPLHF.